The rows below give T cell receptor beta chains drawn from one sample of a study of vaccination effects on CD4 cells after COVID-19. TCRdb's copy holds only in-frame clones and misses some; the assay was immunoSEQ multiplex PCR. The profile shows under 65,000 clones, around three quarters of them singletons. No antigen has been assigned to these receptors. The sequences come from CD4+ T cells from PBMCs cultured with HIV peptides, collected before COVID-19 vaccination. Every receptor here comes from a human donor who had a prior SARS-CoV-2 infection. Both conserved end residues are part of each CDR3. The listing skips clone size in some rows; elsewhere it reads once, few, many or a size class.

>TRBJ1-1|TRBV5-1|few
CASSLGAAGTEAFF
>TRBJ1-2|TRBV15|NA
CATSRDPTGDYGYTF
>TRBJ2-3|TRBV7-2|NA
CASSPSTDTQYF
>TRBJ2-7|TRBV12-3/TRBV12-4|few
CASSLMGSEQYF
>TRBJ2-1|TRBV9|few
CASSARGGAGHLEQFF
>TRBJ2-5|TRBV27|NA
CASSKGWGPYNLQETQYF
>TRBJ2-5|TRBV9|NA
CASSVASSGYQETQYF
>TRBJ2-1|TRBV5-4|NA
CASTPITQSLGPDEQFF
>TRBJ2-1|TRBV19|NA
CASRQHGIAGSNEQFF
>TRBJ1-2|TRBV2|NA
CASRVEADYGYTF
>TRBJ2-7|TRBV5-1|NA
CASSLAGRARISYEQYF
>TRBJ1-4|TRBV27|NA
CASKPETGRNPTNEKLFF
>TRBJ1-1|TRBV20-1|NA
CSGSRGAGVGTEAFF
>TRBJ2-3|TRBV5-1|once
CASSLARLEDTDTQYF
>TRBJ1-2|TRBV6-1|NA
CASSEAATDHRTGYTF
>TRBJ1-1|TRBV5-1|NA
CASSHITGGREAFF
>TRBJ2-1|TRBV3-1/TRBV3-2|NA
CASSRVISNEQFF
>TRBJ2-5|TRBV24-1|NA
CATSSSSGSRQETQYF
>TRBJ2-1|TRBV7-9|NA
CASTRGGGRRNEQFF
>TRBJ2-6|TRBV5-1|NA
CASSSRVGAGANVLTF
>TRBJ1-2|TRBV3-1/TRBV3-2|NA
CASSRNNIHGYTF
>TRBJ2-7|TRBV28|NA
CASSSQPKIEQYF
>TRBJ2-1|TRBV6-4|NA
CASSSQLSYNEQFF
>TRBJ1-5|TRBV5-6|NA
CASSIAGNPQPQHF
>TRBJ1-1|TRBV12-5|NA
CASGPDRVVTEAFF
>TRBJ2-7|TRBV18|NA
CASSPAGGRSYEQYF
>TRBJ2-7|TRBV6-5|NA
CASSYSMQGNSYEQYF